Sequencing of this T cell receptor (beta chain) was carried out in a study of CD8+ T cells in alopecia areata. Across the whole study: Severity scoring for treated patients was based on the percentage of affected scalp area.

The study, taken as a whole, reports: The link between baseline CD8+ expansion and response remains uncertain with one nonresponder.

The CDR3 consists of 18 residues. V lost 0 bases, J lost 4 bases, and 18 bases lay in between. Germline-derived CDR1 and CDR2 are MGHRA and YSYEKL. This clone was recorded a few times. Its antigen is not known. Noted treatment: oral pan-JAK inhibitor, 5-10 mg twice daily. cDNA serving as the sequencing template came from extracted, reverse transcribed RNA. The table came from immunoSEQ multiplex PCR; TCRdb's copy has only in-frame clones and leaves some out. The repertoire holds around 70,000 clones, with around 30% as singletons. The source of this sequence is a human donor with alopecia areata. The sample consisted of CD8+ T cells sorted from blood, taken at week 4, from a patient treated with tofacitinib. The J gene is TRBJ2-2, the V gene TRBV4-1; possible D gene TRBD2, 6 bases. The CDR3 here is CASSQEGPRAGGTGELFF. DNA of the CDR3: TGCGCCAGCAGCCAAGAGGGGCCCAGGGCCGGGGGCACCGGGGAGCTGTTTTTT.